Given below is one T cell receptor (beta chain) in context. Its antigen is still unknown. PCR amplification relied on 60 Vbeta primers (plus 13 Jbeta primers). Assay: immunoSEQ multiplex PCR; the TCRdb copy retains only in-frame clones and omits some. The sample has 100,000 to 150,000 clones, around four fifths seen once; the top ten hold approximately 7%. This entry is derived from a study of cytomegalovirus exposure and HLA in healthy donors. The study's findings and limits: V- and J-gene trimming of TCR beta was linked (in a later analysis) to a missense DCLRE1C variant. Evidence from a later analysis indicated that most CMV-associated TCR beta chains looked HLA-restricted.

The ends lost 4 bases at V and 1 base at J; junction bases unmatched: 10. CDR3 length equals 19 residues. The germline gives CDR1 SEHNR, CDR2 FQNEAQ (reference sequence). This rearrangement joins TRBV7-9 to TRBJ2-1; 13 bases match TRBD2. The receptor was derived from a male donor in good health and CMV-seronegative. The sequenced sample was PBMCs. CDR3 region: CASSSRTSGSRSSYNEQFF. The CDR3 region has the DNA TGTGCCAGCAGCTCCCGGACTAGCGGGAGTAGAAGTTCCTACAATGAGCAGTTCTTC.